These 24 T cell receptor beta chains came from one sample sequenced in a study of blood T cell repertoires in COVID-19. The method was immunoSEQ multiplex PCR; TCRdb's version includes in-frame clones alone and lacks a portion of them. This table holds 450,000 or so clones, roughly 90% found once. The sequencing input was peripheral blood. The receptors stem from a man aged 18 to 29 with COVID-19, enrolled during active disease.

The rearrangement uses TRBV18 and TRBJ1-2, with D perhaps TRBD1 (5 bases). Germline lookup yields CDR1 KGHSH and CDR2 LQKENI. Trimming shortened V by 0 bases and J by 2 bases, and 10 bases separated the two germline ends. The CDR3 is 15 amino acids. The CDR3 sequence: CASSPPRVGNYGYTF. In DNA form, the CDR3 reads TGTGCCAGCTCACCACCCAGGGTCGGAAACTATGGCTACACCTTC.

V usage is TRBV7-2 and J usage is TRBJ1-6; 8 bases match TRBD1. Trimming at V came to 5 bases and at J to 10 bases, leaving 10 bases not matched to a gene. The CDR3 contains 15 residues. Per germline, CDR1 SGHTA and CDR2 FQGNSA. CDR3: CASSLSDRARSPLHF. DNA for the CDR3: TGTGCCAGCAGCCTATCGGACAGGGCTCGGTCACCCCTCCACTTT. The whole variable domain, filled in from reference TRBV7-2 and TRBJ1-6, reads GAGVSQSPSNKVTEKGKDVELRCDPISGHTALYWYRQSLGQGLEFLIYFQGNSAPDKSGLPSDRFSAERTGGSVSTLTIQRTQQEDSAVYLCASSLSDRARSPLHFGNGTRLTVT.

The V and J genes are TRBV27 and TRBJ1-5; TRBD1 is a possible D gene (6 bases). V shed 4 bases and J shed 2 bases, with 12 bases lying between them. This CDR3 spans 15 amino acids. Germline V gives CDR1 MNHEY, CDR2 SMNVEV (reference sequence). DNA of the CDR3: TGTGCCAGCAGTTATGAGGGGGACGGCAATCAGCCCCAGCATTTT. Residues: CASSYEGDGNQPQHF.

CDR3 in DNA: TGTGCCAGTAGTATATTGGACACGAACACTGAAGCTTTCTTT. This sequence encodes CASSILDTNTEAFF. V gene TRBV19 combines with J gene TRBJ1-1; D is perhaps TRBD1 (5 bases). This CDR3 is built from 14 residues. Per the germline V gene, CDR1 is LNHDA and CDR2 is SQIVND (reference sequence). The germline V and J ends were trimmed by 2 bases and 1 base, with 8 bases remaining between them.

This clone occurred many times. V gene TRBV19 combines with J gene TRBJ1-2; no reliable D call. The CDR3 totals 14 residues. Between the trimmed V and J ends, which lost 6 bases and 4 bases, there was a span of 15 bases. Germline V gene lookup returns CDR1 LNHDA and CDR2 SQIVND (reference sequence). This chain's CDR3 is CASSPERRLYGYTF. The CDR3 DNA is TGTGCCAGTAGCCCGGAAAGGAGGCTCTATGGCTACACCTTC.

This rearrangement joins TRBV3-1 (or the pseudogene TRBV3-2) to TRBJ1-6; tentative D call: TRBD1 (6 bases). The V gene's germline CDR1 is LGHDT and CDR2 YNNKEL (reference sequence). Trimming shortened V by 1 base and J by 2 bases, and 9 bases separated the two germline ends. The CDR3 length is 16 residues. DNA of the CDR3: TGTGCCAGCAGCCAAGCAGGGGCTGCCTATAATTCACCCCTCCACTTT. As protein: CASSQAGAAYNSPLHF.

V gene TRBV19 combines with J gene TRBJ2-5; 11 bases are a match to TRBD2. The CDR3 extends over 13 amino acids. The V segment lost 6 bases and the J segment 9 bases; nucleotides outside the gene matches: 6. Germline values: CDR1 LNHDA, CDR2 SQIVND (reference sequence). The CDR3 spells CASRVTSGAAQYF. The CDR3 nucleotides are TGTGCCAGTAGGGTGACTAGCGGGGCGGCCCAGTACTTC.

V and J are TRBV6-1 and TRBJ2-7, with 7 bases aligning to TRBD1. Germline CDR1 MNHNS, CDR2 SASEGT. CDR3 size: 15 residues. Trimming removed 1 base from V and 2 bases from J; junction bases left unmatched: 5. DNA for the CDR3: TGTGCCAGCAGTGAAGGGACAGGAGAAGCCTACGAGCAGTACTTC. Its translation: CASSEGTGEAYEQYF.

The V call is TRBV2, the J call TRBJ2-1, with 10 bases matching TRBD2. CDR3 length: 15 amino acids. Germline V gene sequence: CDR1 SNHLY, CDR2 FYNNEI. J was trimmed by 4 bases and V by 5 bases; bases with no gene match: 5. CDR3 loop: CASSLAGANYNEQFF. Here the CDR3 DNA reads TGTGCCAGCAGTCTAGCGGGGGCGAATTACAATGAGCAGTTCTTC.

V and J are TRBV13 and TRBJ2-7, with 10 bases matching TRBD1. CDR1 PRHDT and CDR2 FYEKMQ come from the germline V gene (reference sequence). The CDR3 is 15 residues long. The V gene end was trimmed by 10 bases and the J gene end by 2 bases; junction bases not matched to a gene: 11. CDR3 in amino acids: CATAEGQGITYEQYF. Written as DNA, the CDR3 is TGTGCCACCGCCGAGGGACAGGGGATTACCTACGAGCAGTACTTC.

This chain links TRBV29-1 with TRBJ1-2; D is unresolved. The CDR3 totals 10 residues. Germline CDR1 SQVTM, CDR2 ANQGSEA. Trimming took 7 bases from V and 3 from J, leaving 6 bases between them. As DNA, the CDR3 is TGCAGCGCCGGGGACTATGGCTACACCTTC. Its protein product is CSAGDYGYTF.

This clone came up many times. The chain joins TRBV10-3 to TRBJ2-1; 11 bases match TRBD2. CDR3 size: 16 residues. The germline gives CDR1 ENHRY, CDR2 SYGVKD. Trimming at V came to 8 bases and at J to 0 bases, leaving 6 bases not matched to a gene. The CDR3 nucleotides read TGTGCCATCTCGCCTAGCGGGAGGTCCTCCTACAATGAGCAGTTCTTC. Residues: CAISPSGRSSYNEQFF.

About this clone itself: Different DNA sequences within this sample yield the same CDR3. This sequence joins TRBV3-1 (or the pseudogene TRBV3-2) and TRBJ2-7, with 11 bases that match TRBD2. The CDR3 is 14 amino acids. V lost 2 bases to trimming and J lost 3 bases; unmatched junction nucleotides: 0. CDR1 and CDR2 (germline): LGHDT, YNNKEL (reference sequence). The CDR3 protein is CASSQTSGSYEQYF. CDR3 nucleotide sequence: TGTGCCAGCAGCCAAACTAGCGGGAGCTACGAGCAGTACTTC.

The chain combines TRBV11-2 with TRBJ2-5, with D tentatively TRBD2 (7 bases). The germline gives CDR1 SGHAT, CDR2 FQNNGV. Trimming removed 8 bases at V and 5 bases at J, with 18 bases between. This CDR3 spans 14 amino acids. CDR3 protein: CASGAGARWETQYF. In nucleotides, the CDR3 is TGTGCCAGCGGGGCGGGGGCGCGCTGGGAGACCCAGTACTTC.

J is TRBJ1-5 and V is TRBV2; 7 bases fit TRBD1. The trim removed 6 bases at V and 0 bases at J, leaving 8 bases unmatched. CDR1 is SNHLY, CDR2 FYNNEI, per germline. This CDR3 has 16 amino acids. The CDR3, as DNA: TGTGCCAGCAGGAGGAGACAGGGCTATAGCAATCAGCCCCAGCATTTT. This gives the protein CASRRRQGYSNQPQHF.

The chain joins TRBV6-5 to TRBJ2-7, with D perhaps matching TRBD1 (5 bases). With 2 bases removed from V and 0 bases from J, the gap between germline ends came to 11 bases. Per germline, CDR1 MNHEY and CDR2 SVGAGI. This CDR3 contains 15 residues. The CDR3, as DNA: TGTGCCAGCAGTTACCAGCAGGACACCTCCTACGAGCAGTACTTC. Translated: CASSYQQDTSYEQYF.

The rearrangement joins TRBV19 to TRBJ2-1; 7 nucleotides agree with TRBD1. V was pared by 5 bases and J by 7 bases, with 11 bases of the junction left unmatched. Per germline, CDR1 LNHDA and CDR2 SQIVND (reference sequence). The CDR3 consists of 15 residues. CDR3 sequence (DNA): TGTGCCAGTAGTTTCCGACAGGGAATGAGGAATGAGCAGTTCTTC. This codes for CASSFRQGMRNEQFF.

The chain links TRBV15 to TRBJ1-1; D unclear. V lost 0 bases and J 1 base, leaving 9 bases between the germline ends. The CDR3 runs to 15 residues. The germline V gene has CDR1 LNHNV and CDR2 YYDKDF (reference sequence). The CDR3, as DNA: TGTGCCACCAGCAGAGAACTGACTTCGAACACTGAAGCTTTCTTT. It encodes CATSRELTSNTEAFF.

The gene calls are TRBV6-5 and TRBJ1-2, with D maybe TRBD1 (5 bases). Germline-derived CDR1 and CDR2 are MNHEY and SVGAGI. The V and J ends lost 11 bases and 4 bases respectively, with 23 bases between them. The CDR3 extends over 15 amino acids. The CDR3, as DNA: TGTGCCGCCGCCTGGGGCCAGGGCCTTCTCTATGGCTACACCTTC. Translating it yields CAAAWGQGLLYGYTF.

The V call is TRBV6-5, the J call TRBJ1-5; D gene unclear. Germline CDR1 and CDR2: MNHEY and SVGAGI. The CDR3 covers 14 residues. V dropped 5 bases and J dropped 6 bases, with 14 bases sitting between them. The CDR3 is CASSQIPIGQPQHF. The CDR3 DNA sequence: TGTGCCAGCAGTCAAATTCCGATCGGTCAGCCCCAGCATTTT.

J is TRBJ2-5 and V is TRBV9; the match to TRBD2 covers 12 bases. The V segment lost 3 bases and the J segment 2 bases; nucleotides outside the gene matches: 5. CDR1 and CDR2 (germline): SGDLS, YYNGEE. The CDR3 spans 16 residues. DNA of the CDR3: TGTGCCAGCAGCGAAGCACTAGCGGGGGGACAAGAGACCCAGTACTTC. It yields the protein CASSEALAGGQETQYF.

The V call is TRBV3-1 (or the pseudogene TRBV3-2), the J call TRBJ2-1; 8 bases line up with TRBD2. CDR1 LGHDT and CDR2 YNNKEL come from the germline V gene (reference sequence). Trimming cost V 4 bases and J 3 bases; bases outside gene matches: 5. This CDR3 spans 15 amino acids. CDR3 sequence: CASSRETSDYNEQFF. CDR3 DNA sequence: TGTGCCAGCAGCCGAGAGACTAGCGACTACAATGAGCAGTTCTTC.

The CDR3, as DNA: TGTGCCAGCAGGGGTTTAGGACAGGGAGGAGAGACCCAGTACTTC. It yields the protein CASRGLGQGGETQYF. The chain couples TRBV7-9 to TRBJ2-5; TRBD1 matches at 8 bases. V shed 6 bases and J 4 bases; nucleotides not matched to a gene: 10. CDR1 SEHNR and CDR2 FQNEAQ come from the germline V gene (reference sequence). The length of the CDR3 is 15 residues.

The rearrangement links TRBV20-1 to TRBJ2-1; D may be TRBD2 (6 bases). Trimming removed 3 bases at V and 4 bases at J, with 19 bases between. Germline-derived CDR1 and CDR2 are DFQATT and SNEGSKA (reference sequence). The CDR3 is 16 residues long. CDR3 protein: CSASFPRSGLYNEQFF. The CDR3 DNA reads TGCAGTGCTAGTTTCCCCCGTAGCGGTCTATACAATGAGCAGTTCTTC.